A selection of T cell receptor beta chains follows, all from one sample in a study of cytomegalovirus exposure and HLA in healthy donors. Data came from immunoSEQ multiplex PCR; TCRdb stores just in-frame clones and leaves some out. The sample records fewer than 80,000 clones, roughly 77% being singletons. Sequencing input: PBMCs. The receptor source for this set is a woman under 40 in good health and CMV-seronegative. Each CDR3 is given with its conserved first and last residue. The D gene is left open where the match is weak. Only some rows state a clone size, as once, few, many or a class for expanded clones.

>TRBV19|NA|NA|TRBJ1-4
CASSASSGGNEKLFF
>TRBV14|TRBD1|NA|TRBJ1-2
CASSHEGQGFYGYTF
>TRBV19|NA|NA|TRBJ1-3
CASSINGGRTGNTIYF
>TRBV30|TRBD2|NA|NA
CAWHRGTNSYEQYF
>TRBV7-7|TRBD2|NA|TRBJ2-5
CASGRTSGSWETQYF
>TRBV18|NA|NA|TRBJ2-7
CASSPPGLYEQYF
>TRBV28|NA|NA|TRBJ2-3
CASSLLSLDPEADTQYF
>TRBV7-3|TRBD2|NA|TRBJ2-1
CASSPAAGGLNEQFF
>TRBV27|NA|NA|TRBJ2-1
CASSLRDPFGDNEQFF
>TRBV28|TRBD1|few|TRBJ2-3
CASRPYWDRGSDTQYF
>TRBV13|NA|NA|TRBJ1-4
CASSLSSDTNEKLFF
>TRBV28|NA|NA|TRBJ2-1
CASSFRGYNEQFF
>TRBV7-3|NA|NA|TRBJ2-3
CASSLNRVGTDTQYF
>TRBV30|TRBD1|NA|TRBJ2-3
CAWSVLGQGERTDTQYF
>TRBV5-1|NA|few|TRBJ2-4
CASSLGGPTRAKNIQYF
>TRBV18|NA|NA|TRBJ1-3
CASSSLGLRQNSGNTIYF
>TRBV13|NA|NA|TRBJ2-2
CASSLRVNTGELFF
>TRBV9|NA|NA|TRBJ2-2
CASSVELPDTGELFF
>TRBV7-2|NA|NA|TRBJ2-4
CASSSGVLNIQYF
>TRBV6-1|TRBD2|NA|TRBJ2-1
CASSDGLAVYNEQFF
>TRBV4-1|TRBD1|NA|TRBJ1-1
CASSQARGQEIEAFF
>TRBV23-1|NA|NA|TRBJ2-5
CASSQSEVIENQETQYF
>TRBV18|NA|NA|TRBJ2-3
CASSPPNHQLTDTQYF
>TRBV28|TRBD1|once|TRBJ1-2
CASSTATGDYPNYGYTF
>TRBV5-1|NA|NA|TRBJ2-6
CASSLAVSSGANVLTF
>TRBV7-6|TRBD2|NA|TRBJ2-5
CASSWDSGRETQYF
>TRBV15|NA|NA|TRBJ2-7
CATSRDGGRHEQYF
>TRBV5-1|TRBD1|NA|TRBJ2-7
CASSLGGGTGFDEQYF
>TRBV5-4|NA|NA|TRBJ1-1
CASSLASVNTEAFF
>TRBV7-3|TRBD2|NA|TRBJ2-5
CASSFGTSGEETQYF
>TRBV10-3|TRBD2|NA|TRBJ2-3
CAISVGSGRTDTQYF
>TRBV10-3|TRBD2|once|TRBJ2-1
CAIGNSGRAMNEQFF
>TRBV29-1|NA|NA|TRBJ1-1
CSVEPQRGSEAFF
>TRBV5-1|TRBD2|NA|TRBJ2-4
CASSPGGALAKNIQYF
>TRBV5-5|NA|NA|TRBJ1-4
CASAGGFATNEKLFF